Each of the 20 T cell receptor beta chains below was sequenced from the same sample in a study of Graves' ophthalmopathy and Graves' hyperthyroidism (dated by TCRdb to 2017 to 2018). The data were produced on an Illumina HiSeq 2000. TCR beta CDR3 regions were amplified from RNA transcripts for repertoire sequencing. HTBI primers and the Qiagen OneStep RT-PCR kit were used in a first-round RT-PCR, which was followed by a second-round multiplex PCR, size selection and purification. TCRdb reanalyzed the raw reads on its own, using fastp at Q25 for trimming and MiXCR for clone calling, and kept in-frame beta chains. Rows are unified per CDR3 protein, each entry keeping the most common DNA and genes. In all, the sample holds some 1.1 million distinct CDR3 sequences, and about 36% of those were seen once. Approximately 10% of the sample is held by the ten biggest clonotypes. Sequencing was performed on peripheral blood or thyroid tissue (not recorded which). The source of these receptors is an adult man with Graves' hyperthyroidism.

The V gene is TRBV29-1, the J gene TRBJ2-7; 9 bases fit TRBD2. Germline V gene data show CDR1 as SQVTM and CDR2 as ANQGSEA. V shed 4 bases and J 3 bases; nucleotides not matched to a gene: 4. The CDR3 spans 13 residues. The CDR3 here is CSVAGTSRYEQYF. The CDR3 DNA reads as TGCAGCGTTGCTGGGACTAGCCGCTACGAGCAGTACTTC.

This clonotype was seen only once. The chain joins TRBV5-1 to TRBJ2-6, with 7 nucleotides matching TRBD2. Germline CDR1 and CDR2: SGHRS and YFSETQ. The CDR3 runs 17 residues. V lost 4 bases to trimming and J lost 1 base; unmatched junction nucleotides: 8. The CDR3 protein is CASSGGGWRSGANVLTF. The DNA of the CDR3 is TGCGCCAGCAGCGGCGGGGGATGGCGTTCTGGGGCCAACGTCCTGACTTTC.

The chain has TRBV28 and TRBJ1-1; a weak D match, TRBD1 (6 bases). Per the germline V gene, CDR1 is MDHEN and CDR2 is SYDVKM. V was pared by 7 bases and J by 0 bases, with 15 bases between. The CDR3 has 15 amino acids. The CDR3 nucleotides read TGTGCCAGCACACCTCAGGGGCCCTTGAACACTGAAGCTTTCTTT. Amino acids: CASTPQGPLNTEAFF.

V usage is TRBV10-3 and J usage is TRBJ2-7, with TRBD1 as a possible D gene (5 bases). Trimming cost V 5 bases and J 0 bases, with 11 bases left between them. This CDR3 contains 14 residues. Germline CDR1 is ENHRY and CDR2 is SYGVKD. CDR3 region: CAISYDSYSYEQYF. The CDR3 bases are TGTGCCATCAGTTACGACAGTTACTCCTACGAGCAGTACTTC.

In regard to this clonotype: Mismatch with germline at one junction end may stem from a read error. This CDR3 is CTSVDRDYSPLHF. In DNA form, the CDR3 reads TGCACCAGCGTGGACAGGGATTATTCACCCCTCCACTTT. The genes are TRBV10-2 and TRBJ1-6; 8 bases align to TRBD1. Per the germline V gene, CDR1 is WSHSY and CDR2 is SAAADI. This CDR3 region has 13 residues.

The chain joins TRBV14 to TRBJ2-7; 8 bases line up with TRBD1. The J segment lost 3 bases and the V segment lost 3 bases, leaving 10 bases of the junction unmatched. Germline assignment: CDR1 SGHDN and CDR2 FVKESK. The CDR3 length is 16 residues. The CDR3 bases are TGTGCCAGCAGCCACCCCCTCGGACAGGGCCACTACGAGCAGTACTTC. Amino acid sequence: CASSHPLGQGHYEQYF.

With regard to this clonotype: One end of the junction fails to match germline, which may point to a read error. The chain employs TRBV7-3 and TRBJ2-5; TRBD2 matches at 11 bases. The CDR3 runs 16 residues. Germline-derived CDR1 and CDR2 are SGHTA and FQGTGA. The CDR3 coding sequence is TGTGCCAGCAGCCCCGACGGGACTAGCGGACAAGAGGCCCAGTACTTC. Its protein product is CASSPDGTSGQEAQYF.

The chain employs TRBV4-2 and TRBJ2-7; TRBD1 is a possible D gene (5 bases). The CDR3 runs 14 residues. Per the germline V gene, CDR1 is LGHNA and CDR2 is YNFKEQ. Trimming took 0 bases from V and 3 from J, leaving 9 bases between them. CDR3 residues: CASSQEPQGYEQYF. The CDR3 DNA is TGTGCCAGCAGCCAAGAACCGCAGGGCTACGAGCAGTACTTC.

With respect to this clonotype: A much larger clonotype is one base distant, so this may be a read error. The chain has TRBV9 and TRBJ2-7; TRBD1 matches 8 bases. This CDR3 has 15 amino acids. The germline V gene has CDR1 SGDLS and CDR2 YYNGEE. The junction had 7 bases not matched to a gene; V was cut back by 3 bases and J by 2 bases. Here the CDR3 reads CASSEFGTGTYEQYF. The CDR3 nucleotides are TGTGCCAGCAGCGAGTTCGGGACAGGCACCTACGAGCAGTACTTC.

The rearrangement uses TRBV25-1 and TRBJ2-7; tentative D call: TRBD2 (6 bases). V shed 5 bases and J shed 3 bases, with 23 bases lying between them. Germline CDR1 reads MGHDK; CDR2 reads SYGVNS. CDR3 length equals 17 residues. The CDR3 sequence is CASSYEVGSPPFYEQYF. DNA of the CDR3: TGTGCCAGCAGTTACGAGGTCGGGAGCCCTCCATTCTACGAGCAGTACTTC.

Concerning this clonotype itself: A clone one base away is much larger, so this may be a read error. The chain couples TRBV24-1 to TRBJ2-5; 8 bases map to TRBD1. Losses at the gene ends were 6 bases for V and 5 bases for J; bases not matched to a gene: 7. Germline V lookup: CDR1 KGHDR, CDR2 SFDVKD. The CDR3 has 14 residues. The CDR3 loop is CATSYPTGDETQYF. The DNA of the CDR3 is TGTGCCACCAGTTACCCGACAGGGGATGAGACCCAGTACTTC.

This clonotype was seen only a few times. Germline is not matched at one junction end, which may reflect a read error. The chain uses TRBV7-2 and TRBJ2-2, with D perhaps matching TRBD2 (5 bases). The CDR3 sequence is 15 residues long. Germline V gene data show CDR1 as SGHTA and CDR2 as FQGNSA. The CDR3 bases are TGCGCCAGCAGCCCATACACCGGGGATCCCGGGGAGCTGTTTTTT. Encoded protein: CASSPYTGDPGELFF.

This clonotype was found many times. The chain links TRBV7-2 to TRBJ1-6; D is ambiguous. CDR3 length equals 15 residues. Trimming removed 5 bases from V and 2 bases from J, with 10 bases in between. Germline V gene sequence: CDR1 SGHTA, CDR2 FQGNSA. The CDR3, as DNA: TGTGCCAGCAGCCCCCCTCCCGCCTATAATTCACCCCTCCACTTT. Protein: CASSPPPAYNSPLHF.

This clonotype was observed a few times. The chain couples TRBV4-1 to TRBJ1-2, with a weak D call TRBD1 (6 bases). Germline CDR1 is MGHRA and CDR2 is YSYEKL. The CDR3 runs 15 residues. V was shortened by 1 base and J by 2 bases, with 11 bases between the two germline ends. The CDR3 reads CASSQAGQINYGYTF. DNA for the CDR3: TGCGCCAGCAGCCAAGCAGGACAGATCAACTATGGCTACACCTTC.

The CDR3 DNA reads as TGCAGTGCTAATGTCCGGCGAGGACCTGGGGCCAACGTCCTGACTTTC. The encoded protein is CSANVRRGPGANVLTF. The gene calls are TRBV20-1 and TRBJ2-6; D gene ambiguous. There are 16 residues in the CDR3. Germline CDR1 is DFQATT and CDR2 is SNEGSKA (reference sequence). Trimming took 4 bases from V and 2 from J, leaving 15 bases between them.

This chain joins TRBV5-5 and TRBJ2-5, with 9 bases matching TRBD2. With V trimmed by 6 bases and J by 4 bases, 7 bases remained unmatched. The germline V gene encodes CDR1 SGHKS and CDR2 YYEKEE (reference sequence). This CDR3 region has 14 residues. The DNA for the CDR3 is TGTGCCAGCAACGTAGCGGGAGTAAGAGAGACCCAGTACTTC. Amino acid sequence: CASNVAGVRETQYF.

This clonotype was counted ten times or more. The chain recombines TRBV4-1 with TRBJ1-2; D unresolved. This CDR3 region has 12 residues. Per germline, CDR1 MGHRA and CDR2 YSYEKL. Trimming shortened V by 5 bases and J by 8 bases, and 12 bases separated the two germline ends. The CDR3 DNA follows: TGCGCCAGCAGCTCCCGGGCCACGGGCTACACCTTC. It specifies CASSSRATGYTF.

This clonotype came up many times. The chain carries TRBV29-1 and TRBJ2-5; D perhaps matches TRBD1 (5 bases). CDR3 size: 13 residues. From germline, CDR1 is SQVTM and CDR2 ANQGSEA. Trimming cost V 6 bases and J 5 bases, with 16 bases left between them. The chain's CDR3 is CSVAQGPRETQYF. CDR3 coding DNA: TGCAGCGTCGCCCAGGGTCCTCGGGAGACCCAGTACTTC.

This clonotype was detected many times. The chain recombines TRBV12-3 or TRBV12-4 with TRBJ1-1; D gene ambiguous. CDR3 length equals 13 residues. Trimming left V 6 bases short and J 6 bases short, with 14 bases between. The DNA of the CDR3 is TGTGCCAGCAGCCAGTTCTTTGCTCCTGAAGCTTTCTTT. Amino acid sequence: CASSQFFAPEAFF.

This clonotype appeared a few times. The rearrangement uses TRBV6-5 and TRBJ2-2, with TRBD1 as a possible D gene (5 bases). Germline lookup yields CDR1 MNHEY and CDR2 SVGAGI. V was trimmed by 6 bases and J by 2 bases, leaving 16 bases between them. The CDR3 covers 16 residues. CDR3 region: CASSRHLQGNTGELFF. The DNA for the CDR3 is TGTGCCAGCAGCCGCCATCTGCAGGGTAACACCGGGGAGCTGTTTTTT.